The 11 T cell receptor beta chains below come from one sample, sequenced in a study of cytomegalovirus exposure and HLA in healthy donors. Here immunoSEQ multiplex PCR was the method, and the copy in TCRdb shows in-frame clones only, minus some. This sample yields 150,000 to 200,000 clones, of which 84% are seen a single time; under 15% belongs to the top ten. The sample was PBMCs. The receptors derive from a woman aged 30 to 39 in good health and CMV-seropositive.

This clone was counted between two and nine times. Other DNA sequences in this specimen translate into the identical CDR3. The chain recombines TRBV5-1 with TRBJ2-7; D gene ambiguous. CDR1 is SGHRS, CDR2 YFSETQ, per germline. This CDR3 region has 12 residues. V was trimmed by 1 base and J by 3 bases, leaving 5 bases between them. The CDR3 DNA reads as TGCGCCAGCAGCTTGACCGGCTACGAGCAGTACTTC. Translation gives CASSLTGYEQYF.

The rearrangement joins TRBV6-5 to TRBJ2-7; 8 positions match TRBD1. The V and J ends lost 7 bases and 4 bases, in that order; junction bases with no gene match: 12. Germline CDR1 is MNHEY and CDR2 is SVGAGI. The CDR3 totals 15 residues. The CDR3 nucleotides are TGTGCCAGCATCGCTAGGTTGGGACAGGAGTACGAGCAGTACTTC. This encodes CASIARLGQEYEQYF.

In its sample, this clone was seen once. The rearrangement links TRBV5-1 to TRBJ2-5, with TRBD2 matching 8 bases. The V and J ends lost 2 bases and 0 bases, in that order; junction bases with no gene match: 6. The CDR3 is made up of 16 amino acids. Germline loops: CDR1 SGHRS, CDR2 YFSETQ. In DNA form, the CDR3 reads TGCGCCAGCAGCTTTAGGGGTAGCGGGGACCAAGAGACCCAGTACTTC. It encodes CASSFRGSGDQETQYF. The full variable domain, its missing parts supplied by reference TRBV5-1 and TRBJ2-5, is KAGVTQTPRYLIKTRGQQVTLSCSPISGHRSVSWYQQTPGQGLQFLFEYFSETQRNKGNFPGRFSGRQFSNSRSEMNVSTLELGDSALYLCASSFRGSGDQETQYFGPGTRLLVL.

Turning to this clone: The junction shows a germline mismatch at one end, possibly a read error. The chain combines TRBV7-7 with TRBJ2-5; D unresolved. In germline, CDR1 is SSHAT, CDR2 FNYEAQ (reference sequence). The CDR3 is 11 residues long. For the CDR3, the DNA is TGTGCTAGCAGCGAAGCTGAGACCCAGTACTTC. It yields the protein CASSEAETQYF.

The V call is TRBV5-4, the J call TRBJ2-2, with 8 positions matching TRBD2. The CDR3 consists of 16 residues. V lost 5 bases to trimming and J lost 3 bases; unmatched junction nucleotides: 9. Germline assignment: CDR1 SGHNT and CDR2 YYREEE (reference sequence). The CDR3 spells CASSSGTRSDTGELFF. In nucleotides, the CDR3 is TGTGCCAGCAGTTCCGGGACTAGATCCGACACCGGGGAGCTGTTTTTT.

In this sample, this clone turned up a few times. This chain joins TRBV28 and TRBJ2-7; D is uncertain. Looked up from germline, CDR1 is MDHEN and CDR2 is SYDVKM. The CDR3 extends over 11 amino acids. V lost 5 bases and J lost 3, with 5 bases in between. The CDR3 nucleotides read TGTGCCAGCAGTCCAAACTACGAGCAGTACTTC. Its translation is CASSPNYEQYF.

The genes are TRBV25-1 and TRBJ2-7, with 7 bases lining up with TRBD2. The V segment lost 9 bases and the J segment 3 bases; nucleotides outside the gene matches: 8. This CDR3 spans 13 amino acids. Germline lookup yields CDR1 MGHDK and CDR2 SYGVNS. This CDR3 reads CASRYGGSYEQYF. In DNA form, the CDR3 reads TGTGCCAGTAGATACGGCGGGAGCTACGAGCAGTACTTC.

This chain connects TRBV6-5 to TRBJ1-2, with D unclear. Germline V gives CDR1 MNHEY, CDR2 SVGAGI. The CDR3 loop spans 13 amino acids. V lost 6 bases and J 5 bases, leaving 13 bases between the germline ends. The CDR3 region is CASSRSGSYGYTF. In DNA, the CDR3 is TGTGCCAGCAGCCGCTCGGGGAGTTATGGCTACACCTTC.

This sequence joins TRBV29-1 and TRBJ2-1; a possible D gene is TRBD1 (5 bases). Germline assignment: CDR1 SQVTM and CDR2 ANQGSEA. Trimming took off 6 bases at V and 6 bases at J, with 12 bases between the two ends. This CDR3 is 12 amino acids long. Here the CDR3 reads CSVGLTGNEQFF. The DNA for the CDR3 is TGCAGCGTGGGGCTTACGGGCAATGAGCAGTTCTTC.

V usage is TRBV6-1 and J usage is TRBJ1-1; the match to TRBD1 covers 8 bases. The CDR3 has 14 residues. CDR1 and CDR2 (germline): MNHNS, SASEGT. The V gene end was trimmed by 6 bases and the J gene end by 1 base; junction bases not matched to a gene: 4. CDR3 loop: CASRDRVENTEAFF. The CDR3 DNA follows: TGTGCCAGCAGGGACAGGGTTGAGAACACTGAAGCTTTCTTT.

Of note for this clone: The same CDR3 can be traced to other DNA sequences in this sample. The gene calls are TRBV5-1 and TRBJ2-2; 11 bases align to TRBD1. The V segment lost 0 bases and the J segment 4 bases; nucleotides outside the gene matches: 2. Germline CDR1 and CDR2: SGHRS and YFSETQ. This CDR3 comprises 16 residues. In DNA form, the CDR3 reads TGCGCCAGCAGCTTGGCCGGGACAGGGGGCACCGGGGAGCTGTTTTTT. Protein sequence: CASSLAGTGGTGELFF. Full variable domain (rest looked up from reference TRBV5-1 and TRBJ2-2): KAGVTQTPRYLIKTRGQQVTLSCSPISGHRSVSWYQQTPGQGLQFLFEYFSETQRNKGNFPGRFSGRQFSNSRSEMNVSTLELGDSALYLCASSLAGTGGTGELFFGEGSRLTVL.